A selection of T cell receptor beta chains follows, all from one sample in a study of human T cells and chemical hapten exposure. MiXCR, applied by TCRdb to the RACE reads, yields one record per CDR3 protein. The table has around 300,000 distinct CDR3 sequences, approximately 6.9% seen once. This material consisted of whole blood, taken in connection with sensitization to the hapten diphenylcyclopropenone (DPC). The receptor source for this set is a woman aged 18-30 years with alopecia areata. Some clones in this sample may be carry-over from other donors' samples. Each CDR3 is given with its conserved first and last residue. D genes are given only for firm matches. Part of the rows lack a size; the others show once, few, many or a class for expanded clones.

j_call d_call v_call clone_size cdr3_aa cdr3_nt
TRBJ2-3 NA TRBV7-2 NA CASSSVARTDTQYF TGTGCCAGCAGCTCAGTAGCCCGCACAGATACGCAGTATTTT
TRBJ2-1 NA TRBV2 many CAHSVGLYNEQFF TGTGCCCACTCGGTAGGGTTGTACAATGAGCAGTTCTTC
TRBJ1-1 TRBD1 TRBV20-1 many CSANRGRGSEAFF TGCAGTGCTAACAGGGGGCGCGGATCTGAAGCTTTCTTT
TRBJ1-6 NA TRBV7-9 NA CASSLRLNSYNSPLHF TGTGCCAGCAGCTTACGCCTTAACTCCTATAATTCACCCCTCCACTTT
TRBJ2-5 TRBD2 TRBV5-4 many CASSLQRGMTQYF TGTGCCAGCAGCTTGCAGCGGGGGATGACCCAGTACTTC
TRBJ2-2 NA TRBV4-3 few CASSQNWGLNTGELFF TGCGCCAGCAGCCAGAACTGGGGACTGAACACCGGGGAGCTGTTTTTT
TRBJ2-7 NA TRBV14 NA CASSQNQELVYEQYF TGTGCCAGCAGCCAAAACCAGGAGCTTGTATACGAGCAGTACTTC
TRBJ2-1 NA TRBV4-1 few CASSQDSGHNEQFF TGCGCCAGCAGCCAAGATAGTGGGCATAATGAGCAGTTCTTC
TRBJ2-1 TRBD2 TRBV6-1 few CASSEAPSGADNEQFF TGTGCCAGCAGTGAAGCGCCTAGCGGGGCTGACAATGAGCAGTTCTTC
TRBJ2-1 NA TRBV7-3 many CASSAPGANEQFF TGTGCCAGCAGCGCCCCTGGGGCGAATGAGCAGTTCTTC
TRBJ2-1 TRBD2 TRBV27 few CASSGLAGLYNEQFF TGTGCCAGCAGCGGACTAGCGGGGTTGTACAATGAGCAGTTCTTC
TRBJ1-1 TRBD1 TRBV6-1 few CASNLQGALTEAFF TGTGCCAGCAACCTACAGGGGGCTCTCACTGAAGCTTTCTTT
TRBJ1-2 TRBD1 TRBV2 few CASSRRTGGNYGYTF TGTGCCAGCAGTCGGAGGACAGGGGGCAACTATGGCTACACCTTC
TRBJ2-2 NA TRBV3-1 NA CASSPLGRRSGGELFF TGTGCCAGCAGCCCCCTCGGGCGTAGGTCGGGCGGGGAGCTGTTTTTT
TRBJ1-5 NA TRBV2 few CASSAITDQPQHF TGTGCCAGCAGTGCAATTACTGATCAGCCCCAGCATTTT